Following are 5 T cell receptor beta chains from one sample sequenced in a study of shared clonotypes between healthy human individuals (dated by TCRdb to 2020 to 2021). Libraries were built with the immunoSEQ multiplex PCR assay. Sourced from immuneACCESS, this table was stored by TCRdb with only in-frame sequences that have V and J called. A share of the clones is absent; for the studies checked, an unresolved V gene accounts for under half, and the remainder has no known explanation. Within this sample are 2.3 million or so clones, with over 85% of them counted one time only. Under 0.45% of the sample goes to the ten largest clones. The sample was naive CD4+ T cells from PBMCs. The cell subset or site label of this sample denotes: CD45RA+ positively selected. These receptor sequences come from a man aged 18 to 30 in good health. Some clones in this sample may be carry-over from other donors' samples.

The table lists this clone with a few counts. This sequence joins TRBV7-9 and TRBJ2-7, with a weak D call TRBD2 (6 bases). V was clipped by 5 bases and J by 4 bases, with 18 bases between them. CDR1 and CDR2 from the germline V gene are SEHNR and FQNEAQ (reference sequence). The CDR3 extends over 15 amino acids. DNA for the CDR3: TGTGCCAGCAGCCAACCCACAGCGGCGGGGTACGAGCAGTACTTC. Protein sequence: CASSQPTAAGYEQYF.

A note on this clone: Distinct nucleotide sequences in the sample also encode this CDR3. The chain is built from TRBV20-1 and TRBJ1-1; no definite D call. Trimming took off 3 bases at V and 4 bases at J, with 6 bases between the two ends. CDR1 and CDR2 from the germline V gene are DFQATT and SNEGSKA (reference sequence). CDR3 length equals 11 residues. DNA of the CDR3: TGCAGTGCTAGGGCTAGCACTGAAGCTTTCTTT. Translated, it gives CSARASTEAFF.

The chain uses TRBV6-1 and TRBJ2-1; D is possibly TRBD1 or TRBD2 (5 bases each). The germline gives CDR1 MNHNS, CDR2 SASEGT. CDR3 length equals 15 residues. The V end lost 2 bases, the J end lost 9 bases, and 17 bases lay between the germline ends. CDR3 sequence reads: CASSERGQALGEQFF. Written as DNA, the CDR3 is TGTGCCAGCAGTGAACGGGGCCAGGCCCTGGGTGAGCAGTTCTTC.

The CDR3 sequence: CASSLARTASYEQYF. CDR3 in DNA: TGTGCCAGCAGCTTAGCCAGGACTGCGTCCTACGAGCAGTACTTC. The gene calls are TRBV7-2 and TRBJ2-7; weak D call: TRBD2 (5 bases). Germline V gene data show CDR1 as SGHTA and CDR2 as FQGNSA. This CDR3 spans 15 amino acids. Trimming removed 0 bases at V and 1 base at J, with 10 bases between.

CDR3 loop: CATSRDRSGGNEQYF. The CDR3 DNA reads as TGTGCCACCAGCAGAGATCGGTCAGGTGGGAACGAGCAGTACTTC. The chain is built from TRBV15 and TRBJ2-7, with unresolved D. The CDR3 is made up of 15 amino acids. The V gene's germline CDR1 is LNHNV and CDR2 YYDKDF (reference sequence). V lost 0 bases and J 5 bases, leaving 14 bases between the germline ends.